This TCR beta chain was recorded in a study of cytomegalovirus exposure and HLA in healthy donors. Study background: Around 200 million T cells yielded more than 95 million unique TCR beta sequences, as an earlier analysis found.

The primer mix had 60 Vbeta and 13 Jbeta primers. Clones were sequenced by immunoSEQ multiplex PCR, and TCRdb holds only the in-frame ones, with some missing. The sample includes 140,000 to 150,000 clones, about a tenth of them seen just once. Comment on this clone: Antigen: not known.

V was trimmed by 8 bases and J by 3 bases, leaving 10 bases between them. CDR3 length: 13 residues. CDR1 SNHLY and CDR2 FYNNEI come from the germline V gene. General observations from the study: Exclusion as indistinguishable affected some V segments, including TRBV6-2 and TRBV6-3.

The chain has TRBV2 and TRBJ2-2; maybe TRBD1 (6 bases). The TCR was taken from a male donor in good health and CMV-seronegative. The sample comprised PBMCs. This chain's CDR3 is CASGKGDTGELFF. CDR3 coding DNA: TGTGCCAGCGGCAAGGGGGACACCGGGGAGCTGTTTTTT.